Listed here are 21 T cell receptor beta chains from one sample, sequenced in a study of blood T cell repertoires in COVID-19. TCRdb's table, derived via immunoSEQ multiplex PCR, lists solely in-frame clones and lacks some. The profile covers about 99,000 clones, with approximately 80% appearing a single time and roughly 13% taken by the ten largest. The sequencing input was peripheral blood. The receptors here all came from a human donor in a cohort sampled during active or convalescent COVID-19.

This CDR3 is CASSLWTGLGNSPLHF. The CDR3 region has the DNA TGCGCCAGCAGCCTGTGGACAGGCCTAGGGAATTCACCCCTCCACTTT. The rearrangement uses TRBV5-1 and TRBJ1-6; the match to TRBD1 covers 7 bases. CDR1 SGHRS and CDR2 YFSETQ come from the germline V gene. This CDR3 comprises 16 residues. Trimming removed 4 bases from V and 7 bases from J; junction bases left unmatched: 11.

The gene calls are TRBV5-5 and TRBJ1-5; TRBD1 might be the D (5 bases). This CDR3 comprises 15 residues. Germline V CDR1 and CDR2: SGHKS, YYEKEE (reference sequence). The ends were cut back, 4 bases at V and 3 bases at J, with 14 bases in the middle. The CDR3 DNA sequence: TGTGCCAGCAGCCTCCATGAGACAGCCAATCAGCCCCAGCATTTT. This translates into CASSLHETANQPQHF.

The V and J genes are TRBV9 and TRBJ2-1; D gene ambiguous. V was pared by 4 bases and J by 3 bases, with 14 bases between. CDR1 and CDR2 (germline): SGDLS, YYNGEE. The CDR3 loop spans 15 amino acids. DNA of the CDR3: TGTGCCAGCAGCCATTATACGACTGACTACAATGAGCAGTTCTTC. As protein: CASSHYTTDYNEQFF.

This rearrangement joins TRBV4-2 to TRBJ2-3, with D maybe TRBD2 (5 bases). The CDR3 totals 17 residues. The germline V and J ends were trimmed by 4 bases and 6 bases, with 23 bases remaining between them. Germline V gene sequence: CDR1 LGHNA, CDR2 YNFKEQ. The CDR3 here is CASSPLAAGSEGDTQYF. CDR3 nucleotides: TGTGCCAGCAGCCCCCTAGCCGCCGGGTCTGAAGGCGATACGCAGTATTTT.

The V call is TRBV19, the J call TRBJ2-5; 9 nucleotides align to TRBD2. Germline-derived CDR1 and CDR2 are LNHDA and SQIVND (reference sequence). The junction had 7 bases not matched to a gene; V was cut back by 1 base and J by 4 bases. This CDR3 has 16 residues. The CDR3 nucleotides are TGTGCCAGTAGTATAGCCGGCGGGGGGGCCCGAGAGACCCAGTACTTC. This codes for CASSIAGGGARETQYF.

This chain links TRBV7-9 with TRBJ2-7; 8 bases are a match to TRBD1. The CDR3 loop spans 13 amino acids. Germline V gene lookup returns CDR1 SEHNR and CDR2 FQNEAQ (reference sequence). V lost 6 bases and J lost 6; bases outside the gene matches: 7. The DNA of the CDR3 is TGTGCCAGCAGTTACTCGACAGGGGTCGAGCAGTACTTC. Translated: CASSYSTGVEQYF.

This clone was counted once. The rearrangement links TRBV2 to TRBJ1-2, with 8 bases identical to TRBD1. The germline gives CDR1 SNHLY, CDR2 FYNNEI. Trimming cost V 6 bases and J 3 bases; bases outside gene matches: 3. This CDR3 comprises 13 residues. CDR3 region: CASRVDRDYGYTF. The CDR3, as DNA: TGTGCCAGCAGGGTGGACAGGGACTATGGCTACACCTTC. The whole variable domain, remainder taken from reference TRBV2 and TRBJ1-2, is EPEVTQTPSHQVTQMGQEVILRCVPISNHLYFYWYRQILGQKVEFLVSFYNNEISEKSEIFDDQFSVERPDGSNFTLKIRSTKLEDSAMYFCASRVDRDYGYTFGSGTRLTVV.

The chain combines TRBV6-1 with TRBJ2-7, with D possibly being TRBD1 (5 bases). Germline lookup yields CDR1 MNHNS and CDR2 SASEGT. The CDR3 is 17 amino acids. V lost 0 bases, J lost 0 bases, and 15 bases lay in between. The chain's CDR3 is CASSEAVQGISSYEQYF. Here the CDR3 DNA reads TGTGCCAGCAGTGAAGCGGTCCAGGGCATTAGCTCCTACGAGCAGTACTTC.

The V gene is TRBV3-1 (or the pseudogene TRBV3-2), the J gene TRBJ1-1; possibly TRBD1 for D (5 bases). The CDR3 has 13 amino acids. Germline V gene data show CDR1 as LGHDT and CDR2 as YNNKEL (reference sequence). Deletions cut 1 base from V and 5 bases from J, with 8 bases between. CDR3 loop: CASSQGGVTEAFF. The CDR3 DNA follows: TGTGCCAGCAGCCAAGGGGGGGTTACTGAAGCTTTCTTT.

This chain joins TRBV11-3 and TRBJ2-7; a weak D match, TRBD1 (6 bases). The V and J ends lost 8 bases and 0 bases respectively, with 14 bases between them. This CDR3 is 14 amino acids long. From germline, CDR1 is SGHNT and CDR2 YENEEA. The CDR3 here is CASGRQAGSYEQYF. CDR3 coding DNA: TGTGCCAGCGGACGACAGGCCGGCTCCTACGAGCAGTACTTC.

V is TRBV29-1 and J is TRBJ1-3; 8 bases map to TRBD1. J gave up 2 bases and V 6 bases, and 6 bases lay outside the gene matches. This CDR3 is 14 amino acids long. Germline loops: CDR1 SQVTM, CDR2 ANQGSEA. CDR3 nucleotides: TGCAGCGTGAAATTACAGGGGGCTGGAAACACCATATATTTT. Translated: CSVKLQGAGNTIYF.

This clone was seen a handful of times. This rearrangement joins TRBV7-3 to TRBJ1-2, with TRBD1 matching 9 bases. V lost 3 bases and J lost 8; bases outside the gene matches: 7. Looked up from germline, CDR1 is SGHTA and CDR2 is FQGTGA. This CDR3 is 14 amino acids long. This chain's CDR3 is CASSLNTGGLGYTF. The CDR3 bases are TGTGCCAGCAGCTTGAATACAGGGGGCTTGGGCTACACCTTC.

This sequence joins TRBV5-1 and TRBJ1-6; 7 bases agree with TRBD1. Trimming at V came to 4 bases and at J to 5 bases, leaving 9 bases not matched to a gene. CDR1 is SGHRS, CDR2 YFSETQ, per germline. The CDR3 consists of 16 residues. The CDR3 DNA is TGCGCCAGCAGCCGGGGGACAGCACTAAATAATTCACCCCTCCACTTT. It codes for CASSRGTALNNSPLHF.

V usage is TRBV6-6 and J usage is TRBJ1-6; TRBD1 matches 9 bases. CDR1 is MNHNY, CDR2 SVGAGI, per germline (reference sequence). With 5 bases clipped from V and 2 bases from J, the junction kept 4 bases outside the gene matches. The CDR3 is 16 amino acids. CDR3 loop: CASSRQGVTYNSPLHF. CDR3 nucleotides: TGTGCCAGCAGTCGACAGGGGGTGACCTATAATTCACCCCTCCACTTT.

CDR3 DNA: TGTGCCAGCAGTGAACCTGCGGCGGGGGGCTCCTACAATGAGCAGTTCTTC. Encoded protein: CASSEPAAGGSYNEQFF. The chain links TRBV2 to TRBJ2-1; 8 bases are a match to TRBD2. Germline lookup yields CDR1 SNHLY and CDR2 FYNNEI. V lost 2 bases and J lost 0; bases outside the gene matches: 6. CDR3 length: 17 amino acids.

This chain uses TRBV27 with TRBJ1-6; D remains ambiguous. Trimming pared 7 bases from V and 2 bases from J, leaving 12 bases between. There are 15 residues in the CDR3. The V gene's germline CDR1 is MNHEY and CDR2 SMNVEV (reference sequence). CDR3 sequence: CASKEGSTYNSPLHF. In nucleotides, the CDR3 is TGTGCCAGCAAAGAGGGTTCCACCTATAATTCACCCCTCCACTTT.

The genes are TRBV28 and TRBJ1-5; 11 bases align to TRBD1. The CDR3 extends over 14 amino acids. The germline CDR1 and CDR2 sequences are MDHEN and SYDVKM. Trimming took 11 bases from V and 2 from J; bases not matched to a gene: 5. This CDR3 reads CAGGTGGGNQPQHF. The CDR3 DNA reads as TGTGCCGGCGGGACAGGGGGGGGCAATCAGCCCCAGCATTTT.

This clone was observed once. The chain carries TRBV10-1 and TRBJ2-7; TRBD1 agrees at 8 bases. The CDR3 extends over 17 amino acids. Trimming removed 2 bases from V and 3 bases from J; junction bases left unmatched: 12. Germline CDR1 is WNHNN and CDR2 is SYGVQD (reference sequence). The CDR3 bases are TGCGCCAGCAGTGAGGGACAGGGCAAGGGGGCTGGCTACGAGCAGTACTTC. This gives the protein CASSEGQGKGAGYEQYF.

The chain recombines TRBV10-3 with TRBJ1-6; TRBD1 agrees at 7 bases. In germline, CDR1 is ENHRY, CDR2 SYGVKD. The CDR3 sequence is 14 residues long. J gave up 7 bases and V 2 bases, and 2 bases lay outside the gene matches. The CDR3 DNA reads TGTGCCATCAGTGAGCTGGGACAGAATTCACCCCTCCACTTT. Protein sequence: CAISELGQNSPLHF.

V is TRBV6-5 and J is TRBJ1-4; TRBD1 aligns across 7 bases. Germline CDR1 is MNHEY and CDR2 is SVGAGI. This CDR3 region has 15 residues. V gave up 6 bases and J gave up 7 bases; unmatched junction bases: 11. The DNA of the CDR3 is TGTGCCAGCAGGCCTCAGGGGGTAGAAACTGAAAAACTGTTTTTT. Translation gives CASRPQGVETEKLFF.

The CDR3 DNA reads TGCGCCAGCAGCTTGGACAGGATCGGGGGCTACACCTTC. Translation gives CASSLDRIGGYTF. The chain combines TRBV5-1 with TRBJ1-2, with a possible D match to TRBD1 (5 bases). Trimming removed 0 bases from V and 8 bases from J, with 11 bases in between. The CDR3 has 13 residues. CDR1 is SGHRS, CDR2 YFSETQ, per germline.